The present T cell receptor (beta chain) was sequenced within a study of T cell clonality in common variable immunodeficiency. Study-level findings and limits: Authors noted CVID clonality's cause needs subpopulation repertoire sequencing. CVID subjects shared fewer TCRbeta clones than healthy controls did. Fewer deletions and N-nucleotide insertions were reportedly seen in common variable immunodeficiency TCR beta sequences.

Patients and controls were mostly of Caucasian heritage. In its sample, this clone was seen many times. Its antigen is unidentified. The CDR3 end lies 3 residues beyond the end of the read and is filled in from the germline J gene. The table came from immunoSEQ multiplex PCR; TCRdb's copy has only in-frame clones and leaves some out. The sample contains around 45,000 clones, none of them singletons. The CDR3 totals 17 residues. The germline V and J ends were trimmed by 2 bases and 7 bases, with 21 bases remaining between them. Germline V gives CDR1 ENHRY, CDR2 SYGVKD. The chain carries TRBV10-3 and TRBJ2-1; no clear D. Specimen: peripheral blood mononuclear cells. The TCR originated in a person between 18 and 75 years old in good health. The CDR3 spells CAISERHPTMSGNEQFF. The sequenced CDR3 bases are TGTGCCATCAGTGAGAGGCACCCCACTATGAGTGGAAATGAG.